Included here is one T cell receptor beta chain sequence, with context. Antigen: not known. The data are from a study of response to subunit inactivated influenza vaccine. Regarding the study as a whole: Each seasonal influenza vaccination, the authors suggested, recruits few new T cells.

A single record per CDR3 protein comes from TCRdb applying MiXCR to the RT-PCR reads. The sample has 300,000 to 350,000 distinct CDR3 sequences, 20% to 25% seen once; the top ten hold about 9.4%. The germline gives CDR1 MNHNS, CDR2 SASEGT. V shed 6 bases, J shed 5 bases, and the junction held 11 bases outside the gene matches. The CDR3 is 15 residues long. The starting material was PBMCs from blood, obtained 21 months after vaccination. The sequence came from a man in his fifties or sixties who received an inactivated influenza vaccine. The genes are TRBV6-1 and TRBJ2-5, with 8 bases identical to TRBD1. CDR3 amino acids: CASSSTGGLGETQYF. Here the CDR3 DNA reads TGTGCCAGCAGCTCCACAGGGGGTCTAGGGGAGACCCAGTACTTC.